The next 30 T cell receptor delta chains were all read from a single sample in a study of γδ T cells in repeated Plasmodium falciparum infection (dated by TCRdb to 2020 to 2022). The library was built by means of multiplex PCR. The sequencing machine was an Illumina MiSeq. In TCRdb, clones were called once more from the public reads by CATT, and rows of identical DNA were later combined. The sample table lists 90,000 to 95,000 delta-chain clones, 0.9% to 1% of them with a count of one. Just under 10% of the sample rests with the top ten. For bulk TCR repertoire analysis, Vgamma9/Vdelta2+ and Vdelta2-negative gammadelta T cell populations were flow-sorted out of peripheral blood mononuclear cells. Material: gamma-delta T cells from blood. These receptors all stem from a pool of human donors (malaria-infected and uninfected, not separated).

By proportion, this clone is medium-sized. Other DNA sequences in this specimen translate into the identical CDR3. The V gene is TRDV1, the J gene TRDJ1, with 9 positions matching TRDD2. The CDR3 spans 21 residues. In germline, CDR1 is TSWWSYY, CDR2 QGS. The ends lost 1 base at V and 2 bases at J; junction bases unmatched: 20. This CDR3 is CALGERRYLPTGVHCTDKLIF. CDR3 coding DNA: TGTGCTCTTGGGGAACGTCGGTACCTTCCTACGGGGGTCCACTGTACCGATAAACTCATCTTT.

This clone was detected only a few times. The protein recorded in TCRdb matches a much larger clone and deviates from this DNA's translation at residue 17, suggesting a read error; the protein here is obtained by translating the DNA. The chain links TRDV1 to TRDJ1; D call uncertain. Germline V gene sequence: CDR1 TSWWSYY, CDR2 QGS. CDR3 length: 18 residues. The CDR3 nucleotides read TGTGCTCTTGGGGAAGCCCTAGGGGTGGAGAGACACACCGATAAACTCACCTTT. This translates into CALGEALGVERHTDKLTF.

This clone was counted only a few times. The amino acid sequence in TCRdb belongs to a much larger clone and departs from this DNA's translation at residue 8, likely a sequencing read error; the sequence shown is translated from the DNA. J is TRDJ1 and V is TRDV1; 10 bases fit TRDD3. TCRdb records no J gene; here it was assigned by comparing the DNA to germline. V trimming: 0 bases; J trimming: 0 bases; junction bases outside the gene matches: 16. This CDR3 has 21 amino acids. Germline lookup yields CDR1 TSWWSYY and CDR2 QGS. CDR3 DNA sequence: TGTGCTCTTGGGGAACTTGTACTCCCCCGGGGATGGGGGATACACACCGATAAACTCATCTTT. As protein: CALGELVLPRGWGIHTDKLIF.

This clone came up a few times. This probably arose from a read error, given a far larger clone one base away. The same CDR3 can be traced to other DNA sequences in this sample. The CDR3 is CACDGGTGGRYTDKLIF. For the CDR3, the DNA is TGTGCCTGTGATGGAGGTACTGGGGGACGGTACACCGATAAACTCATCTTT. This chain connects TRDV2 to TRDJ1; 9 bases align to TRDD3. The CDR3 length is 17 residues. With V trimmed by 4 bases and J by 0 bases, 11 bases remained unmatched. Germline CDR1 reads GEAIGNYY; CDR2 reads EKD.

This clone was detected ten times or more. The V call is TRDV1, the J call TRDJ1, with 9 bases identical to TRDD3. Trimming took 0 bases from V and 9 from J; bases not matched to a gene: 17. The CDR3 has 18 amino acids. CDR1 and CDR2 (germline): TSWWSYY, QGS. CDR3 nucleotide sequence: TGTGCTCTTGGGGAACTAGGTAGGGGAATAAAGGGGATACGAGAACTCATCTTT. Translating it yields CALGELGRGIKGIRELIF.

Worth noting for this clone: For this DNA, TCRdb reports the protein of a much larger clone, which diverges at residue 6, most likely from a read error; the protein presented here is translated directly from the DNA. The CDR3 DNA reads as TGTGCCTGTGACCCGGAGGTACTGGGGGCTACGTACACCGATAAACTCATCTTT. Residues: CACDPEVLGATYTDKLIF. The chain uses TRDV2 and TRDJ1, with TRDD3 matching 8 bases. TCRdb records no J gene; here it was assigned by comparing the DNA to germline. The junction had 14 bases not matched to a gene; V was cut back by 3 bases and J by 0 bases. Germline CDR1 and CDR2: GEAIGNYY and EKD. The CDR3 extends over 18 amino acids.

This clone was picked up a small number of times. A junction boundary mismatches the germline segment, possibly from a read error. The chain joins TRDV1 to TRDJ1; 9 bases are shared with TRDD3. TCRdb does not report a J gene; here it was assigned by matching the DNA to germline references. The germline gives CDR1 TSWWSYY, CDR2 QGS. The CDR3 contains 14 residues. Here the CDR3 reads CSGPTRGYDRKLIF. CDR3 bases: TGCTCTGGTCCCACCCGGGGATACGACCGTAAACTCATCTTT.

The table lists this clone with a few counts. The TCRdb protein, from a much larger clone, departs from this DNA's translation at residue 22, likely by read error; the protein shown derives from the DNA. No J gene was assigned, while the V gene was called as TRDV1; the tabulated D call, TRDD3, remains unverified against the DNA. This CDR3 contains 24 residues. The V gene's germline CDR1 is TSWWSYY and CDR2 QGS. CDR3 region: CALGDYWSLFLRSGGTPYTDKPIF. The CDR3 DNA is TGTGCTCTTGGGGATTATTGGTCCCTCTTCCTACGTTCAGGGGGAACACCGTACACCGATAAACCCATCTTT.

This clone was detected only a few times. TCRdb has a much larger clone's protein, which differs at residue 8 from the translation of this DNA, likely because of a read error; what is shown is the protein translated from the DNA. The V call is TRDV1, the J call TRDJ1; tentatively, D is TRDD3 (6 bases). No J segment appears in TCRdb, so it was assigned here by matching the sequence to germline. V lost 3 bases and J lost 0, with 29 bases in between. The CDR3 contains 21 residues. Germline V lookup: CDR1 TSWWSYY, CDR2 QGS. CDR3 residues: CALGDATLLKGTGLYTDKLIF. The DNA of the CDR3 is TGTGCTCTTGGGGACGCAACCCTCCTAAAAGGTACTGGGCTTTACACCGATAAACTCATCTTT.

To note about this clone: This DNA translates differently at residue 6 from the TCRdb protein, which is that of a much larger clone; a read error is likely, and the protein shown is the DNA's own translation. The genes are TRDV1 and TRDJ1, with 12 bases matching TRDD3. The CDR3 spans 20 residues. V gave up 5 bases and J gave up 5 bases; unmatched junction bases: 21. Germline V gives CDR1 TSWWSYY, CDR2 QGS. This CDR3 is CALGIAFFLGDTVGLDKLIF. The CDR3 coding sequence is TGTGCTCTTGGGATAGCCTTCTTCCTGGGGGATACGGTGGGGCTTGATAAACTCATCTTT.

With respect to this clone: The translation of this DNA and the TCRdb protein of a much larger clone differ at residue 17, probably owing to a read error; the protein shown here is translated from the DNA. J is TRDJ1 and V is TRDV1, with TRDD3 matching 12 bases. Assignment of the J gene here rests on matching the DNA to germline, because TCRdb gives none. CDR1 and CDR2 from the germline V gene are TSWWSYY and QGS. Losses at the gene ends were 1 base for V and 4 bases for J; bases not matched to a gene: 25. This CDR3 comprises 23 residues. The CDR3 sequence is CALGEPLFSTRAGGYADSDKLIF. CDR3 sequence (DNA): TGTGCTCTTGGGGAACCGCTTTTTTCTACGCGCGCTGGGGGATACGCGGATAGCGATAAACTCATCTTT.

The sample holds a few counts of this clone. For this DNA, TCRdb reports the protein of a much larger clone, which diverges at residue 13, most likely from a read error; the protein presented here is translated directly from the DNA. The CDR3 loop is CALSTAPGRSTDELIF. The CDR3, as DNA: TGTGCTCTTTCTACGGCTCCTGGACGGAGCACCGATGAACTCATCTTT. The rearrangement links TRDV1 to TRDJ1; the D is unclear. The J gene, absent from TCRdb, was called here by matching the DNA to germline. Germline V gene data show CDR1 as TSWWSYY and CDR2 as QGS. This CDR3 is built from 16 residues.

This clone came up many times. The chain recombines TRDV1 with TRDJ1; perhaps TRDD2 as D (6 bases). Germline V gene lookup returns CDR1 TSWWSYY and CDR2 QGS. The CDR3 sequence is 21 residues long. V lost 0 bases to trimming and J lost 0 bases, with 26 bases between them. The CDR3 nucleotides read TGTGCTCTTGGGGAACTCCCCTTGCGCCTTCCCTTGGAGACGTACACCGATAAACTCATCTTT. Its translation is CALGELPLRLPLETYTDKLIF.

This clone was observed many times. TCRdb's protein, taken from a much larger clone, differs from this DNA's translation at residue 3, likely owing to a read error; the protein displayed comes from the DNA. CDR3 coding DNA: TGTGCCCGTGACACCGTGCTGGGGAAGGGCGATAAACTCATCTTT. Protein product: CARDTVLGKGDKLIF. This sequence joins TRDV2 and TRDJ1, with D possibly TRDD3 on 6 matching bases. TCRdb offers no J gene call, so here the DNA was matched to germline to obtain one. The CDR3 loop spans 15 amino acids. Germline-derived CDR1 and CDR2 are GEAIGNYY and EKD.

Comment on this clone: The protein TCRdb lists belongs to a much larger clone and differs from this DNA's translation at residue 5, which points to a read error; the protein shown is made from the DNA. J is TRDJ1 and V is TRAV38-2/DV8, with 7 bases lining up with TRDD3. The CDR3 totals 24 residues. Germline lookup yields CDR1 TSESDYY and CDR2 QEAYKQQN. V lost 4 bases and J lost 1; bases outside the gene matches: 34. The CDR3, as DNA: TGTGCTTATAGGGGCACCCCGCGGCTACGTGGCCTCCCTGGGGGCCGGCCTTTCACCGATAAACTCATCTTT. Amino acid sequence: CAYRGTPRLRGLPGGRPFTDKLIF.

Only a few counts were recorded for this clone. A read error likely explains why the TCRdb protein, taken from a much larger clone, differs from this DNA's translation at residue 8; the protein shown is translated from the DNA. The J gene is TRDJ1, the V gene TRDV2; 7 nucleotides match TRDD3. Germline matching of the DNA provided the J gene here, since TCRdb leaves it blank. The trim removed 5 bases at V and 8 bases at J, leaving 13 bases unmatched. The CDR3 totals 14 residues. Germline values: CDR1 GEAIGNYY, CDR2 EKD. The CDR3 loop reads CACVPGTGALKLIF. CDR3 bases: TGTGCCTGTGTCCCAGGTACTGGGGCCCTAAAACTCATCTTT.

Of note for this clone: TCRdb assigns this DNA the protein of a much larger clone, which departs from its translation at residue 18; this likely reflects a read error, and the protein shown comes from translating the DNA. V is TRDV1 and J is TRDJ1; a weak D match, TRDD2 (5 bases). Germline loops: CDR1 TSWWSYY, CDR2 QGS. The CDR3 consists of 20 residues. CDR3 in amino acids: CALVFPDLVGVPLYTDKPIF. CDR3 nucleotides: TGTGCTCTTGTGTTTCCTGATTTAGTGGGTGTTCCTCTATACACCGATAAACCCATCTTT.

This clone was found a few times. The protein recorded in TCRdb matches a much larger clone and deviates from this DNA's translation at residue 3, suggesting a read error; the protein here is obtained by translating the DNA. The rearrangement joins TRDV2 to TRDJ1, with TRDD3 as a possible D gene (6 bases). Because TCRdb records no J gene, it was assigned here through a match of the DNA to germline. The CDR3 runs to 15 residues. Germline V gene lookup returns CDR1 GEAIGNYY and CDR2 EKD. The CDR3 spells CASDTVGDDADKLIF. The CDR3 region has the DNA TGTGCCAGTGACACCGTTGGGGATGACGCCGATAAACTCATCTTT.

This clone was detected many times. The likely explanation is a read error, given a far larger clone one base away. This sample also contains other DNA sequences that code for the same CDR3. No J gene was named, though the V gene is TRDV2; the table calls TRDD3, which could not be checked here. This CDR3 has 21 amino acids. In germline, CDR1 is GEAIGNYY, CDR2 EKD. The DNA of the CDR3 is TGTGCCTGTGACAGCCTACTAAAAGATCTCGCCTCCCATCAAGGCACCGATAAGCTCATCTTT. Translation gives CACDSLLKDLASHQGTDKLIF.

Details on this clone: TCRdb shows a much larger clone's protein in place of this DNA's translation, and the two differ at residue 3, likely through a read error; the protein shown is translated from the DNA. The rearrangement joins TRDV1 to TRDJ1; 9 bases are shared with TRDD3. The J gene, absent from TCRdb, was called here by matching the DNA to germline. Looked up from germline, CDR1 is TSWWSYY and CDR2 is QGS. This CDR3 spans 17 amino acids. CDR3 protein: CAPGDSTGIRYSDKLIF. The DNA of the CDR3 is TGTGCTCCTGGGGATTCTACGGGGATACGATACAGCGATAAACTCATCTTT.

By proportion, this clone is medium-sized. The same CDR3 is also encoded by other DNA sequences in this sample. J is TRDJ1 and V is TRDV2; 9 bases map to TRDD3. Per the germline V gene, CDR1 is GEAIGNYY and CDR2 is EKD. The CDR3 spans 23 residues. The V gene end was trimmed by 3 bases and the J gene end by 3 bases; junction bases not matched to a gene: 31. The CDR3 loop reads CACDLRHLENLLGDTPRSDKLIF. In nucleotides, the CDR3 is TGTGCCTGTGACCTTCGCCATCTAGAGAATTTACTGGGGGACACACCCCGCTCCGATAAACTCATCTTT.

With respect to this clone: The protein TCRdb lists belongs to a much larger clone and differs from this DNA's translation at residue 7, which points to a read error; the protein shown is made from the DNA. This chain uses TRDV2 with TRDJ1; 8 positions match TRDD3. TCRdb lists no J gene, so it was determined here by aligning the DNA to germline. The CDR3 is made up of 19 amino acids. Losses at the gene ends were 1 base for V and 1 base for J; bases not matched to a gene: 16. Germline lookup yields CDR1 GEAIGNYY and CDR2 EKD. The CDR3 DNA reads TGTGCCTGTGACACTCCTCGGACTGGGGGCCCCCACCCCACCGATAAACTCATCTTT. It is translated as CACDTPRTGGPHPTDKLIF.

In its sample, this clone was seen many times. Distinct nucleotide sequences in the sample also encode this CDR3. The chain joins TRDV1 to TRDJ1; 8 bases fit TRDD3. Losses at the gene ends were 1 base for V and 3 bases for J; bases not matched to a gene: 4. CDR1 is TSWWSYY, CDR2 QGS, per germline. The CDR3 sequence is 15 residues long. CDR3 bases: TGTGCTCTTGGGGAACCTAGGGGATACCCCGATAAACTCATCTTT. It encodes CALGEPRGYPDKLIF.

This clone was detected a few times. TCRdb pairs this DNA with a much larger clone's protein that differs at residue 16, likely a read error; the protein shown was translated from the DNA. The V segment is TRDV1, and no J call was made; whether TRDD3, the table's D call, matches the DNA was not checked. Germline CDR1 and CDR2: TSWWSYY and QGS. CDR3 length equals 18 residues. This CDR3 is CALKKGGPPRPYTDKPIF. As DNA, the CDR3 is TGTGCTCTCAAAAAAGGGGGCCCCCCACGTCCGTACACCGATAAACCCATCTTT.

As to this clone: TCRdb attributes to this sequence the protein of a much larger clone, which differs from the DNA translation at residue 5; a read error is likely, and the protein displayed is translated from the DNA. The CDR3 loop reads CACDAGSTTGGYRDWSWDTRQMFF. CDR3 sequence (DNA): TGTGCCTGTGACGCCGGGTCTACTACTGGGGGATACCGTGATTGGTCCTGGGACACCCGACAGATGTTTTTC. The chain is built from TRDV2 and TRDJ3; 12 bases line up with TRDD3. Germline CDR1 is GEAIGNYY and CDR2 is EKD. The CDR3 is 24 residues long. J gave up 1 base and V 3 bases, and 21 bases lay outside the gene matches.

As to this clone: TCRdb records a much larger clone's protein for this DNA, with a difference at residue 10 that likely arises from a read error; the protein given is the translation of the DNA. The V and J genes are TRDV2 and TRDJ1; D is uncertain. TCRdb records no J gene; here it was assigned by comparing the DNA to germline. Germline values: CDR1 GEAIGNYY, CDR2 EKD. The CDR3 extends over 14 amino acids. The CDR3 loop reads CACDVLTKTGKLIF. The CDR3 DNA is TGTGCCTGTGACGTTCTTACTAAGACCGGTAAACTCATCTTT.

This clone has a handful of counts. A far larger clone differs by one base, so this is likely a read error. The sample contains more than one DNA sequence encoding this CDR3. CDR3 amino acids: CACDNTGGPSSWDTRQMFF. The CDR3 nucleotides read TGTGCCTGTGACAATACTGGGGGGCCGAGCTCCTGGGACACCCGACAAATGTTTTTC. Called V gene: TRDV2; the J gene was not called; TRDD3, the table's D call, was not compared with the DNA. Germline CDR1 and CDR2: GEAIGNYY and EKD. This CDR3 has 19 residues.

On this clone itself: The protein recorded in TCRdb matches a much larger clone and deviates from this DNA's translation at residue 7, suggesting a read error; the protein here is obtained by translating the DNA. This chain uses TRDV1 with TRDJ2; D unclear. Germline loops: CDR1 TSWWSYY, CDR2 QGS. The CDR3 spans 23 residues. Trimming pared 6 bases from V and 0 bases from J, leaving 35 bases between. The chain's CDR3 is CALGIPPIYPRFPPSSLTAQLFF. The CDR3 coding sequence is TGTGCTCTTGGTATCCCCCCGATCTACCCGAGATTCCCCCCGTCCTCTTTGACAGCACAACTCTTCTTT.

There are a few counts of this clone. The mismatch at residue 3 between this DNA's translation and the TCRdb protein of a much larger clone likely reflects a read error; the protein shown is translated from the DNA. This chain connects TRDV1 to TRDJ1; 13 bases align to TRDD3. TCRdb carries no J gene annotation; the J gene was assigned here by matching the DNA with germline. The germline gives CDR1 TSWWSYY, CDR2 QGS. The CDR3 sequence is 25 residues long. CDR3 sequence reads: CAIGELWSSYVGQAYWGIRTDKLIF. The DNA for the CDR3 is TGTGCTATTGGGGAACTTTGGTCTTCCTACGTAGGGCAGGCGTACTGGGGGATACGGACCGATAAACTCATCTTT.

A word on this clone: With only one base between it and a far larger clone, this is likely a read error. The DNA is omitted, as the CDR3 cannot be located on it reliably, and the CDR3 follows TCRdb's listing. The V call is TRAV29/DV5, the J call TRDJ1; the table calls TRDD3, which could not be checked here. Germline CDR1 is NSMFDY and CDR2 is ISSIKDK. The length of the CDR3 is 21 amino acids, counting both ends. CDR3 protein: CSVLLCSKHPKWGATRTKLIF.